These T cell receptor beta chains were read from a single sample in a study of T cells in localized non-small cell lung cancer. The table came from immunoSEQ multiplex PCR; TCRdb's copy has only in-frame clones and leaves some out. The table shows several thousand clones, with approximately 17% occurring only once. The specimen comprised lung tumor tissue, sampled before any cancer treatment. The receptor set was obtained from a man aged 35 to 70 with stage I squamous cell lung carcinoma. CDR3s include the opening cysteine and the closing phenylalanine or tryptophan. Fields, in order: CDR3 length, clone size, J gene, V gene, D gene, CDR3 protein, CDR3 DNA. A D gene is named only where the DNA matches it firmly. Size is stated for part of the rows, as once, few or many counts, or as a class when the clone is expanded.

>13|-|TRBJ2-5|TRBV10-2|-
CASSEQIQETQYF
TGCGCCAGCAGTGAACAAATCCAAGAGACCCAGTACTTC
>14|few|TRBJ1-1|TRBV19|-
CASSTRTDNTEAFF
TGTGCCAGTAGTACAAGGACAGACAACACTGAAGCTTTCTTT
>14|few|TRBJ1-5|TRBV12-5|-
CASQTGHSNQPQHF
TGTGCCAGCCAAACAGGGCATAGCAATCAGCCCCAGCATTTT
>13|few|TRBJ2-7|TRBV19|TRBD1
CASSMDRVGEQYF
TGTGCCAGTAGTATGGACAGGGTAGGCGAGCAGTACTTC
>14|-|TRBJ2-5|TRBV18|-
CASSPPGGLETQYF
TGTGCCAGCTCACCACCGGGGGGACTTGAGACCCAGTACTTC
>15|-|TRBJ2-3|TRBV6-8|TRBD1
CAIGWRTGGADTQYF
TGTGCCATCGGATGGAGGACAGGGGGCGCGGATACGCAGTATTTT
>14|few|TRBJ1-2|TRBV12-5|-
CASTQGTANYGYTF
TGTGCCAGCACCCAGGGAACAGCTAACTATGGCTACACCTTC
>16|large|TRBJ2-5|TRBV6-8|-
CASGGPNDRTGKTQYF
TGTGCCAGCGGGGGACCCAATGACAGGACGGGGAAGACCCAGTACTTC
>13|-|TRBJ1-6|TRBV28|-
CASSSPEDSPLHF
TGTGCCAGCAGCTCCCCCGAAGATTCACCCCTCCACTTT
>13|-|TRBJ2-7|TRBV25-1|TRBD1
CASMKGQSYEQYF
TGTGCCAGCATGAAGGGACAGAGCTACGAGCAGTACTTC
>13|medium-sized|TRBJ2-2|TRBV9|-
CASSESGSGELFF
TGTGCCAGCAGTGAGTCGGGGTCCGGGGAGCTGTTTTTT
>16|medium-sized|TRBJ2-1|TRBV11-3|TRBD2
CASSWGVRGNHNEQFF
TGTGCCAGCAGCTGGGGGGTGCGGGGGAACCACAATGAGCAGTTCTTC
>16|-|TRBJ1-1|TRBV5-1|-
CASSYGGGVGATEAFF
TGCGCCAGCAGCTACGGTGGGGGCGTGGGTGCCACTGAAGCTTTCTTT
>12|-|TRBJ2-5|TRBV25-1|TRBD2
CASSLAGETQYF
TGTGCCAGCTCATTAGCGGGAGAGACCCAGTACTTC
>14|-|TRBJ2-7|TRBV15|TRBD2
CATSRGRGGYEQYF
TGTGCCACCAGCAGAGGCCGGGGGGGCTACGAGCAGTACTTC
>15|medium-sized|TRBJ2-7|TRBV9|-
CASSVGGGSTYEQYF
TGTGCCAGCAGCGTAGGGGGAGGATCTACCTACGAGCAGTACTTC
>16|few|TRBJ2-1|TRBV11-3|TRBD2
CASSYPLGGGANEQFF
TGTGCCAGCAGCTATCCCCTTGGCGGGGGGGCCAATGAGCAGTTCTTC
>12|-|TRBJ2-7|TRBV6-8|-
CAIGDRGIEQYF
TGTGCCATCGGGGATAGAGGGATTGAGCAGTACTTC
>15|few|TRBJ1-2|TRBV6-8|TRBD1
CASSEGAGPPYGYTF
TGTGCCAGCAGTGAGGGGGCAGGGCCCCCTTATGGCTACACCTTC
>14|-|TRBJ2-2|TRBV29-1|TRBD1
CSGTGQANTGELFF
TGCAGCGGAACGGGACAGGCGAACACCGGGGAGCTGTTTTTT
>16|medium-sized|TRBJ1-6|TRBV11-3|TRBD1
CASSQGVGTGNSPLHF
TGTGCCAGCAGCCAGGGGGTCGGGACAGGGAATTCACCCCTCCACTTT
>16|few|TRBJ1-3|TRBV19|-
CASSMVDKRFGNTIYF
TGTGCCAGTAGTATGGTGGACAAGCGTTTTGGAAACACCATATATTTT
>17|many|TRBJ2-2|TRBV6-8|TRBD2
CATPTSGGGENTGELFF
TGTGCCACCCCGACTAGCGGGGGGGGAGAGAACACCGGGGAGCTGTTTTTT
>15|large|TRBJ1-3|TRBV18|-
CASSSGQDSGNTIYF
TGTGCCAGCTCGTCGGGACAAGACTCTGGAAACACCATATATTTT
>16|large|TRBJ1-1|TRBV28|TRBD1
CASNAPRGQGALEAFF
TGTGCCAGCAATGCTCCTCGGGGACAGGGGGCCCTTGAAGCTTTCTTT
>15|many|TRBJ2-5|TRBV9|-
CASSVGTTYQETQYF
TGTGCCAGCAGCGTTGGAACAACGTACCAAGAGACCCAGTACTTC
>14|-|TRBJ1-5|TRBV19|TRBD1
CASSSDRVDQPQHF
TGTGCCAGTAGTTCCGACAGGGTGGACCAGCCCCAGCATTTT
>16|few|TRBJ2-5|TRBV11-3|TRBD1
CASSFDRVGAEETQYF
TGTGCCAGCAGCTTCGACAGGGTTGGAGCGGAAGAGACCCAGTACTTC
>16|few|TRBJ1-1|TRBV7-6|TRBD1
CASSLKRTGGGTEAFF
TGTGCCAGCAGCTTAAAGCGGACAGGGGGGGGCACTGAAGCTTTCTTT
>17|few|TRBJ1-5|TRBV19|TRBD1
CASSQGQGALGNQPQHF
TGTGCCAGTAGCCAGGGACAGGGGGCATTGGGCAATCAGCCCCAGCATTTT
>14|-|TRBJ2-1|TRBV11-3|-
CASSLLGPFNEQFF
TGTGCCAGCAGCCTCCTCGGGCCCTTCAATGAGCAGTTCTTC
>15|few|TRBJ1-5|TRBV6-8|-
CASSYSRYSNQPQHF
TGTGCCAGCAGTTACTCGCGCTATAGCAATCAGCCCCAGCATTTT
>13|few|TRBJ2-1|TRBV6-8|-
CASMRGPYNEQFF
TGTGCCAGCATGCGGGGCCCCTACAATGAGCAGTTCTTC
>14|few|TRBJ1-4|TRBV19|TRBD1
CASLPDRSNEKLFF
TGTGCCAGTTTGCCGGACAGGTCTAATGAAAAACTGTTTTTT
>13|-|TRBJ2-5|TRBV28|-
CASSTQAEGTQYF
TGTGCCAGCAGTACACAGGCCGAAGGGACCCAGTACTTC
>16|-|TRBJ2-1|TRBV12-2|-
CAIPDSSGGWYNEQFF
TGTGCCATCCCGGATTCCAGCGGGGGTTGGTACAATGAGCAGTTCTTC
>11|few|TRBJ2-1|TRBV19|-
CASSPSYQLFF
TGTGCCAGTAGTCCTAGTTACCAATTGTTCTTC
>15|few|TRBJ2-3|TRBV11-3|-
CASSLDFVKGDTQYF
TGTGCCAGCAGCTTGGACTTCGTTAAAGGAGATACGCAGTATTTT
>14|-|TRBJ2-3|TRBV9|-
CASSARKVADTQYF
TGTGCCAGCAGTGCCCGGAAGGTAGCAGATACGCAGTATTTT
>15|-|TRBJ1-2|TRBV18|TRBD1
CASSPSGTGSYGYTF
TGTGCCAGCTCACCCTCCGGGACAGGGAGCTATGGCTACACCTTC
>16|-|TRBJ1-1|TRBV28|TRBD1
CASRSHEGATNTEAFF
TGTGCCAGCAGGTCCCACGAGGGGGCTACGAACACTGAAGCTTTCTTT
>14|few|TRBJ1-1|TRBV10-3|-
CAISSPGPNTEAFF
TGTGCCATCAGCTCCCCGGGACCGAACACTGAAGCTTTCTTT
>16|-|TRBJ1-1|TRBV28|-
CASSPAFVASNTEAFF
TGTGCCAGCAGTCCGGCCTTTGTAGCGAGCAACACTGAAGCTTTCTTT
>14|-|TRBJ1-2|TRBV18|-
CASSPGQDNYGYTF
TGTGCCAGCTCACCGGGACAAGATAACTATGGCTACACCTTC
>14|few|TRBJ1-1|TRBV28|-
CASSLTGMAPEAFF
TGTGCCAGCAGTTTAACGGGGATGGCGCCTGAAGCTTTCTTT
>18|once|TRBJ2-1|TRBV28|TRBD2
CASSPTDSWREVYNEQFF
TGTGCCAGCAGTCCTACTGATTCTTGGCGGGAGGTCTACAATGAGCAGTTCTTC
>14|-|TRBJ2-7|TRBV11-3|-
CASSLGTSSYEQYF
TGTGCCAGCAGCTTAGGTACGTCCTCCTACGAGCAGTACTTC